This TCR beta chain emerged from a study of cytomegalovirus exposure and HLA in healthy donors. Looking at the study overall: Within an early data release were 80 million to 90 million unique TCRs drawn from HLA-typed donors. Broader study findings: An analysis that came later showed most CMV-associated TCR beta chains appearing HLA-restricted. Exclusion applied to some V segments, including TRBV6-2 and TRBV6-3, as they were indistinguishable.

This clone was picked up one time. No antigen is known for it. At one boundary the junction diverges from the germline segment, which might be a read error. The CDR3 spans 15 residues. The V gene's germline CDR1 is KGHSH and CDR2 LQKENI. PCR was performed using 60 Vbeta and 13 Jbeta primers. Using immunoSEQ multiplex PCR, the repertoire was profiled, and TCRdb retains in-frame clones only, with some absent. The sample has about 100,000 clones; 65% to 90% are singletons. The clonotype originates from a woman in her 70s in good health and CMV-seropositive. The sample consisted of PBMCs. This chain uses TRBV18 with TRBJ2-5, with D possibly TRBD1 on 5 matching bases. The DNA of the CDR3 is TGTGCCGGCTCAGCGACAGTGGGTCGTCGAGAGACCCAGTACTTC. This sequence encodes CAGSATVGRRETQYF.